This is a list of T cell receptor beta chains from one sample in a study of shared clonotypes between healthy human individuals. This table comes from immunoSEQ multiplex PCR, and its TCRdb copy is limited to in-frame clones, with some not included. The sample consists of around 620,000 clones, around 95% of them appearing once. The sequenced material came from naive CD8+ T cells sorted from blood. The source of these receptors is a woman aged 30 to 39 in good health. CDR3s include the opening cysteine and the closing phenylalanine or tryptophan. The D gene is left open where the match is weak. Not every row has a clone size; where given, it reads once, few, many or a size class.

j_call clone_size d_call v_call cdr3_aa cdr3_nt
TRBJ2-1 . TRBD2 TRBV4-2 CASSQEGGSRYNEQFF TGTGCCAGCAGCCAAGAAGGCGGGAGTCGGTACAATGAGCAGTTCTTC
TRBJ2-7 . TRBD2 TRBV2 CASREAAGFHYEQYF TGTGCCAGCAGGGAAGCAGCGGGATTTCACTACGAGCAGTACTTC
TRBJ1-2 once . TRBV19 CASTMDSYGYTF TGTGCCAGTACCATGGACAGCTATGGCTACACCTTC
TRBJ2-5 . . TRBV27 CASSSSSQETQYF TGTGCCAGCAGTTCGTCCTCCCAAGAGACCCAGTACTTC
TRBJ2-7 . TRBD2 TRBV4-1 CASSRSPSGRTNEQYF TGCGCCAGCAGCCGAAGTCCTAGCGGGAGGACTAACGAGCAGTACTTC
TRBJ2-1 . . TRBV9 CASSVDYNEQFF TGTGCCAGCAGCGTAGACTACAATGAGCAGTTCTTC
TRBJ2-2 . . TRBV28 CASSLDREIGTGELFF TGTGCCAGCAGCCTAGATCGGGAGATAGGCACCGGGGAGCTGTTTTTT
TRBJ1-3 . . TRBV28 CASSLGFSGNTIYF TGTGCCAGCAGTTTAGGGTTCTCTGGAAACACCATATATTTT
TRBJ1-1 . TRBD1 TRBV7-9 CASSSRGQTEAFF TGTGCCAGCAGTAGCAGGGGGCAAACTGAAGCTTTCTTT
TRBJ2-2 once . TRBV6-5 CASSATPGELFF TGTGCCAGCAGTGCAACACCGGGGGAGCTGTTTTTT
TRBJ2-7 . TRBD1 TRBV6-5 CASSSTIDRGYEQYF TGTGCCAGCAGTTCCACGATAGACAGGGGCTACGAGCAGTACTTC